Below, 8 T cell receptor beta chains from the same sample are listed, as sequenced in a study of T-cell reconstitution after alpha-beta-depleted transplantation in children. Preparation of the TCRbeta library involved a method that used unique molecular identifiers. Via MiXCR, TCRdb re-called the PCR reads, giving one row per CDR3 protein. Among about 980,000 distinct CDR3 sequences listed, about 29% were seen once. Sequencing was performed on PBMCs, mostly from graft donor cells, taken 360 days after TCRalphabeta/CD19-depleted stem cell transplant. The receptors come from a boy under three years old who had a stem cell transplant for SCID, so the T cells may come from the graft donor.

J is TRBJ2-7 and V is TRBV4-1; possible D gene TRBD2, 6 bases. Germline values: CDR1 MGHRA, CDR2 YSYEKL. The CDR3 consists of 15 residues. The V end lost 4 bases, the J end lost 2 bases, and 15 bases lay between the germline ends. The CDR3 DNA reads TGCGCCAGCAGCCCTGGGGCGGGGAGCACCTACGAGCAGTACTTC. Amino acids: CASSPGAGSTYEQYF.

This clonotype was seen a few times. This CDR3 is CASRTQVTDTQYF. The CDR3 DNA is TGTGCCAGCAGAACACAGGTCACAGATACGCAGTATTTT. The V call is TRBV7-9, the J call TRBJ2-3, with D possibly TRBD1 on 5 matching bases. The V and J ends lost 6 bases and 2 bases respectively, with 9 bases between them. CDR1 is SEHNR and CDR2 is FQNEAQ in the germline V gene (reference sequence). The length of the CDR3 is 13 residues.

DNA for the CDR3: TGTGCCAGCATCACGGCCGGGACAGGACGTAGCGGCGGGGAGCTGTTTTTT. Translating gives CASITAGTGRSGGELFF. The gene calls are TRBV28 and TRBJ2-2; the match to TRBD1 covers 8 bases. The CDR3 sequence is 17 residues long. Germline CDR1 MDHEN, CDR2 SYDVKM. J lost 7 bases, V lost 7 bases, and 17 bases had no gene match.

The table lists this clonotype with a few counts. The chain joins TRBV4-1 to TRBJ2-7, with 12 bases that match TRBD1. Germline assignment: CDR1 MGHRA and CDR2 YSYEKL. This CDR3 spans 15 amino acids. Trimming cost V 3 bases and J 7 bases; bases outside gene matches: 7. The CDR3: CASSQPGQGAGEQYF. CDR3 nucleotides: TGCGCCAGCAGCCAGCCGGGACAGGGGGCCGGAGAGCAGTACTTC.

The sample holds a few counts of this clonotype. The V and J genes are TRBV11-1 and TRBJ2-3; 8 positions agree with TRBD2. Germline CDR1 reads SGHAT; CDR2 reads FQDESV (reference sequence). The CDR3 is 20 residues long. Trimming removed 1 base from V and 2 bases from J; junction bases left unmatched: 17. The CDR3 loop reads CASSLGFLAGFPESTDTQYF. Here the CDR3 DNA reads TGTGCCAGCAGCTTAGGATTCCTAGCGGGCTTTCCCGAATCCACAGATACGCAGTATTTT.

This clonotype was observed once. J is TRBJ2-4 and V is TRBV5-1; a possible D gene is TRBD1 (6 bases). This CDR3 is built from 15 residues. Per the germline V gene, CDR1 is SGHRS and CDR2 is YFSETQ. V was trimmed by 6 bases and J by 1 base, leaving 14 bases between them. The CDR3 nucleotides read TGCGCCAGCAAACAGGGTGAAGGGGCCAAAAACATTCAGTACTTC. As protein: CASKQGEGAKNIQYF.

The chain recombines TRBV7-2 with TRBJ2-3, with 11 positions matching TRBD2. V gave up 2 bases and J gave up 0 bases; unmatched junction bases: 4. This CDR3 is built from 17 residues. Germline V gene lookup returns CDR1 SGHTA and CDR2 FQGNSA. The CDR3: CASSLSGLAVSTDTQYF. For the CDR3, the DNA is TGTGCCAGCAGCTTATCGGGACTAGCGGTTAGCACAGATACGCAGTATTTT.

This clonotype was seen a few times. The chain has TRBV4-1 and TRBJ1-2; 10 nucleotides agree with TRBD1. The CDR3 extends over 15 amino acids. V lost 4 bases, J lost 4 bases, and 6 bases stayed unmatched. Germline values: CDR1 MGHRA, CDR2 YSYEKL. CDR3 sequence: CASSPTGGRGYGYTF. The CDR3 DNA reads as TGCGCCAGCAGCCCGACAGGGGGCAGAGGCTATGGCTACACCTTC.